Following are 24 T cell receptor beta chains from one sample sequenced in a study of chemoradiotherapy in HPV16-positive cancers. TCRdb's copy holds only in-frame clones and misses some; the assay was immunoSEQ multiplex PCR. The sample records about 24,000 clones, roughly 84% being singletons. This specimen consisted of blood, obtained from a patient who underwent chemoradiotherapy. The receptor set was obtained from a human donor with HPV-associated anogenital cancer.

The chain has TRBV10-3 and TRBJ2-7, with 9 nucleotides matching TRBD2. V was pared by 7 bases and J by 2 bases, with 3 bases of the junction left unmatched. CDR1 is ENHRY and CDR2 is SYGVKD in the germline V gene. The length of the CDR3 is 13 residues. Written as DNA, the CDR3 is TGTGCCATCACTGGCGGGGGGGCCTACGAGCAGTACTTC. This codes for CAITGGGAYEQYF.

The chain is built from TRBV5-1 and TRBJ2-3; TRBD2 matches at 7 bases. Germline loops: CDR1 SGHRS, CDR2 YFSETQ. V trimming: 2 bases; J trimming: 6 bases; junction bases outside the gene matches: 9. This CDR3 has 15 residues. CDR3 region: CASSFGGRAGDTQYF. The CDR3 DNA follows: TGCGCCAGCAGCTTTGGAGGGAGGGCCGGGGATACGCAGTATTTT.

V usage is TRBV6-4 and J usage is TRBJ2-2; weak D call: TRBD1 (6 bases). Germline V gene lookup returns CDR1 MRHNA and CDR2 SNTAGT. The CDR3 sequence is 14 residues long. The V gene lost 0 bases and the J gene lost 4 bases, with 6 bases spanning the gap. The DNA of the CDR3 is TGTGCCAGCAGTGACTCAGGGGGCACCGGGGAGCTGTTTTTT. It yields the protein CASSDSGGTGELFF.

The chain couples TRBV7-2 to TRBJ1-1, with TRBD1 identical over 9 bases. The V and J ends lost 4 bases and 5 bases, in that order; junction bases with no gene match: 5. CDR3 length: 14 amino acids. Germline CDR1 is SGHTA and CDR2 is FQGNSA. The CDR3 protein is CASSSHGQGTEAFF. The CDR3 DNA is TGTGCCAGCAGCTCCCACGGACAGGGGACTGAAGCTTTCTTT.

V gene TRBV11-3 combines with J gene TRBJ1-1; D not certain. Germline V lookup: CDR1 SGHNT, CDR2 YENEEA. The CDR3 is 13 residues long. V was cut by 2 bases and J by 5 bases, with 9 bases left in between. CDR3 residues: CASSLWGGTEAFF. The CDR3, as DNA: TGTGCCAGCAGCTTATGGGGAGGAACTGAAGCTTTCTTT.

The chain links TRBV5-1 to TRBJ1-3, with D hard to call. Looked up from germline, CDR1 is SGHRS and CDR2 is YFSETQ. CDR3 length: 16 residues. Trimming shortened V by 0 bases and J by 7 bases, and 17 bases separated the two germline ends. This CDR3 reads CASSLAGQAGSNTIYF. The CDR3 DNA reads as TGCGCCAGCAGCTTGGCCGGGCAGGCTGGCTCTAACACCATATATTTT.

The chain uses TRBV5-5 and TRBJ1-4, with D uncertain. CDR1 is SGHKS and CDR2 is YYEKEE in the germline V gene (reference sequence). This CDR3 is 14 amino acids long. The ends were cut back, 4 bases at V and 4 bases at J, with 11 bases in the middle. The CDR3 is CASSPQAVNEKLFF. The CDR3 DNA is TGTGCCAGCAGCCCGCAGGCGGTTAATGAAAAACTGTTTTTT.

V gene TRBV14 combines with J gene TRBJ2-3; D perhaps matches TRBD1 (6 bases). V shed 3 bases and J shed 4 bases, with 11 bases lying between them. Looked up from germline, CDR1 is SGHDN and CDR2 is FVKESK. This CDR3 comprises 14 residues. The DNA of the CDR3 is TGTGCCAGCAGCCAGGCTTACAGGGCAGATACGCAGTATTTT. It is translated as CASSQAYRADTQYF.

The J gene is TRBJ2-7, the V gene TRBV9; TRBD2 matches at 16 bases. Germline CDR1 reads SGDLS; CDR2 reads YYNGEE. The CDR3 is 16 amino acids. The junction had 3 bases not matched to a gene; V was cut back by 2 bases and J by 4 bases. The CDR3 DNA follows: TGTGCCAGCAGCGTTGGGACTAGCGGGAGGGCTTACGAGCAGTACTTC. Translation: CASSVGTSGRAYEQYF.

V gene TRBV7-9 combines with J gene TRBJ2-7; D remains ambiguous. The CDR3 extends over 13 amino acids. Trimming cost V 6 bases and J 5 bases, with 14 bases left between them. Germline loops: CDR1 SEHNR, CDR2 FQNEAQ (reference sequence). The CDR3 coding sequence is TGTGCCAGCAGTTCCGCCCCCTTTAACGAGCAGTACTTC. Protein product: CASSSAPFNEQYF.

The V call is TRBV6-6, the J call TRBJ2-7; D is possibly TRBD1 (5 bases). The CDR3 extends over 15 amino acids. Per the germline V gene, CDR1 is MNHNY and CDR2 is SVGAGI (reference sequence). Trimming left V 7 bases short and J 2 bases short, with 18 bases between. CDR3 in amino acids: CASILGATTPYEQYF. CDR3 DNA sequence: TGTGCCAGCATCCTAGGGGCTACGACCCCCTACGAGCAGTACTTC.

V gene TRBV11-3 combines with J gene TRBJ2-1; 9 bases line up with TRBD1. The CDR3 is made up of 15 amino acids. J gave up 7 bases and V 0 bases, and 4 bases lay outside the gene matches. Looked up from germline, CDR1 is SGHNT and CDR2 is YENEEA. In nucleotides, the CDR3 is TGTGCCAGCAGCTTAGACCGGGACAGGGTAAATGAGCAGTTCTTC. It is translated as CASSLDRDRVNEQFF.

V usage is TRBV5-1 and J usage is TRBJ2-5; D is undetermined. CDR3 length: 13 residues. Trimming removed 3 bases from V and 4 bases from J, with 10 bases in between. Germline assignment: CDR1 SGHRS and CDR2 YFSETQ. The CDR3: CASSSARSETQYF. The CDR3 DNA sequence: TGCGCCAGCAGCTCCGCCCGATCAGAGACCCAGTACTTC.

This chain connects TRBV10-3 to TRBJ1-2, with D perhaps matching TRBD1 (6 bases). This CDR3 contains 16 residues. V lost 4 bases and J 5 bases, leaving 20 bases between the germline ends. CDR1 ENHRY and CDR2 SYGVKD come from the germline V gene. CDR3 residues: CAISAPGGASNYGYTF. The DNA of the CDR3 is TGTGCCATCAGTGCCCCTGGGGGGGCGTCCAATTATGGCTACACCTTC.

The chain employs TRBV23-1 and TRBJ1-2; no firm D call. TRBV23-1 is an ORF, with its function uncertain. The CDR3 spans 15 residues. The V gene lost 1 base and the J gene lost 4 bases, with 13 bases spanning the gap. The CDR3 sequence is CASSQLVKGLYGYTF. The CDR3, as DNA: TGCGCCAGCAGTCAATTGGTGAAGGGTCTCTATGGCTACACCTTC.

Here the CDR3 reads CASSYGGQETQYF. Here the CDR3 DNA reads TGTGCCAGCAGTTACGGCGGTCAAGAGACCCAGTACTTC. The chain recombines TRBV6-5 with TRBJ2-5; the D is unclear. V was clipped by 2 bases and J by 2 bases, with 6 bases between them. CDR1 MNHEY and CDR2 SVGAGI come from the germline V gene. The CDR3 covers 13 residues.

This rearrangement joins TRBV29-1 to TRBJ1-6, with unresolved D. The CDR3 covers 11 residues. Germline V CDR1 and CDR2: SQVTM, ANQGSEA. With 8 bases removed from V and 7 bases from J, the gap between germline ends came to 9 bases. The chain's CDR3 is CSPVGNSPLHF. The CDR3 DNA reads TGCAGCCCGGTGGGGAATTCACCCCTCCACTTT. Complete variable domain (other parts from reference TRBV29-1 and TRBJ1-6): SAVISQKPSRDICQRGTSLTIQCQVDSQVTMMFWYRQQPGQSLTLIATANQGSEATYESGFVIDKFPISRPNLTFSTLTVSNMSPEDSSIYLCSPVGNSPLHFGNGTRLTVT.

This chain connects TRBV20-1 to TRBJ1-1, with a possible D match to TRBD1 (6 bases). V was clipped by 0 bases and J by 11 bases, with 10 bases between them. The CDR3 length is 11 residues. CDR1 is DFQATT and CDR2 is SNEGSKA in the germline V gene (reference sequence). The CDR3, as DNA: TGCAGTGCTAGAGATCTAAGGGGGGCTTTCTTT. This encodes CSARDLRGAFF.

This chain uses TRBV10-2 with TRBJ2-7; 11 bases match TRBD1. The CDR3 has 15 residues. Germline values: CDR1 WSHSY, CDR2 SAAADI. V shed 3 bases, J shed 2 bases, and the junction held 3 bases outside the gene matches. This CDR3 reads CASSDRGQGAYEQYF. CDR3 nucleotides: TGCGCCAGCAGTGATAGGGGACAGGGGGCCTACGAGCAGTACTTC.

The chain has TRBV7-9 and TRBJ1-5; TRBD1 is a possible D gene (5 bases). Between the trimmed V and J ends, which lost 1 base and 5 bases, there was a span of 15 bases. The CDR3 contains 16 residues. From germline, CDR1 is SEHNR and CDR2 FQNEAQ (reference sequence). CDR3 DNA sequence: TGTGCCAGCAGCTTAGAATTGGGGCAGGGAGATCAGCCCCAGCATTTT. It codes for CASSLELGQGDQPQHF. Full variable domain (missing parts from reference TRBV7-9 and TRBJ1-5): DTGVSQNPRHKITKRGQNVTFRCDPISEHNRLYWYRQTLGQGPEFLTYFQNEAQLEKSRLLSDRFSAERPKGSFSTLEIQRTEQGDSAMYLCASSLELGQGDQPQHFGDGTRLSIL.

The CDR3 coding sequence is TGTGCCAGCAGCTTTCTGACATGGAACACTGAAGCTTTCTTT. Its protein is CASSFLTWNTEAFF. The genes are TRBV7-2 and TRBJ1-1; D call uncertain. V gave up 3 bases and J gave up 1 base, with 9 bases separating them. The CDR3 is made up of 14 amino acids. Germline V gene lookup returns CDR1 SGHTA and CDR2 FQGNSA.

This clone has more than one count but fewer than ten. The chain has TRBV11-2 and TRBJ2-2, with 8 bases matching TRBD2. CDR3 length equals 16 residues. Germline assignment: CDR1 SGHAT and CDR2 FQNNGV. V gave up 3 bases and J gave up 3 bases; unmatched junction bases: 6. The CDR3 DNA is TGTGCCAGCAGCTTCCGCGGGGGGCTGCACACCGGGGAGCTGTTTTTT. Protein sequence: CASSFRGGLHTGELFF.

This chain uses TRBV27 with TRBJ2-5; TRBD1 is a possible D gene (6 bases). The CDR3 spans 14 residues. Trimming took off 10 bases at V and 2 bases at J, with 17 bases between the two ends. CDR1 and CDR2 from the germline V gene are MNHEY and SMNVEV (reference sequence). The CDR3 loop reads CATGDRYGQETQYF. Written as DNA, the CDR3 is TGTGCCACCGGAGACAGGTACGGGCAAGAGACCCAGTACTTC.

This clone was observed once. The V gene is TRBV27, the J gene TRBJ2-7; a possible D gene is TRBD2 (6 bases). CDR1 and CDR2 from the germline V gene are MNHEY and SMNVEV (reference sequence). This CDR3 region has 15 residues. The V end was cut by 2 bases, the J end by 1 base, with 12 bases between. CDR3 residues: CASSLGGGASYEQYF. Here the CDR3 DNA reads TGTGCCAGCAGTTTAGGTGGAGGGGCTTCCTACGAGCAGTACTTC.